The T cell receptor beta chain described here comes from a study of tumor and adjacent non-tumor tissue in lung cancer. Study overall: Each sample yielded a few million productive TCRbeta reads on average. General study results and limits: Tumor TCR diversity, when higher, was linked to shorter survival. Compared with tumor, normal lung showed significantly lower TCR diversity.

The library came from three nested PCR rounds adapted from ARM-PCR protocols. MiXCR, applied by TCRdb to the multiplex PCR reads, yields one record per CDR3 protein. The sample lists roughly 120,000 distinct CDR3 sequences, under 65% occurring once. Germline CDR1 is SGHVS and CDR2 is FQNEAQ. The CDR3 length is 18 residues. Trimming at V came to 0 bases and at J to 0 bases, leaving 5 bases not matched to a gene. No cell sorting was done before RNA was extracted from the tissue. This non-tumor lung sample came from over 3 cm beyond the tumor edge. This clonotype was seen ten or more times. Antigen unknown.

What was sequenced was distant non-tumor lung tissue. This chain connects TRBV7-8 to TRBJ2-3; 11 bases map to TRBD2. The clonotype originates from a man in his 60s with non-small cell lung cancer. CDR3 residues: CASSLARLAGGSTDTQYF. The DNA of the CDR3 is TGTGCCAGCAGCTTAGCGCGCCTAGCGGGGGGTAGCACAGATACGCAGTATTTT.